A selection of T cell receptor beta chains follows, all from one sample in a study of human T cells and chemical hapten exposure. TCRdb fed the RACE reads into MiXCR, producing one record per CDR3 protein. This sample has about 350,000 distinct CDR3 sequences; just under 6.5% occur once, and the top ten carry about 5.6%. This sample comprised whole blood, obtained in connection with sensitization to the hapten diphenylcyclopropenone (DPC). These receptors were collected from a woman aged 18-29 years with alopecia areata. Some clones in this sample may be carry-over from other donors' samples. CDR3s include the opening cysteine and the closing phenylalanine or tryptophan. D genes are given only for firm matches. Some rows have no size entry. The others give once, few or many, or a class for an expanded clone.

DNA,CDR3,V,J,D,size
TGCGCCAGCAGCCAGTACAGGGGCACTGAAGCTTTCTTT,CASSQYRGTEAFF,TRBV4-3,TRBJ1-1,TRBD1,many
TGCGCCAGCAGCCGGACAGGGTTGCCCTACGAGCAGTACTTC,CASSRTGLPYEQYF,TRBV5-1,TRBJ2-7,TRBD1,.
TGTGCCAGCAGGGCACTGCAGGGGGGACGGACCTACGAGCAGTACTTC,CASRALQGGRTYEQYF,TRBV6-5,TRBJ2-7,.,many
TGCGCCAGCAGCCTGAACCCGGGGACTGAAGCTTTCTTT,CASSLNPGTEAFF,TRBV5-1,TRBJ1-1,.,many
TGTGCCAGCAGCTTAGCGCAAGGAGGAACCGCTGAAGCTTTCTTT,CASSLAQGGTAEAFF,TRBV7-6,TRBJ1-1,.,.
TGTGCCAGCAGCATTCTAGGGGGAGAGACCCAGTACTTC,CASSILGGETQYF,TRBV7-3,TRBJ2-5,.,many
TGTGCCAGCAGCATCAGACAGGGTTATAATTCACCCCTCCACTTT,CASSIRQGYNSPLHF,TRBV11-2,TRBJ1-6,TRBD1,many
TGCAGCGTTGCAAGGGGGCCCCATGGCTACACCTTC,CSVARGPHGYTF,TRBV29-1,TRBJ1-2,TRBD1,medium-sized
TGTGCCAGCAGACTGGACAGATCTGGGGCCAACGTCCTGACTTTC,CASRLDRSGANVLTF,TRBV3-1,TRBJ2-6,.,.
TGTGCCATCAGTGAATTCCTGGAGACCCAGTACTTC,CAISEFLETQYF,TRBV10-3,TRBJ2-5,.,few
TGTGCCAGCAGTTACGCAGAGGTGGAGGTTGTGCCCCAGCATTTT,CASSYAEVEVVPQHF,TRBV6-2/TRBV6-3,TRBJ1-5,.,many
TGTGCCAGCAGCCGTTTGGGCACTGAAGCTTTCTTT,CASSRLGTEAFF,TRBV3-1,TRBJ1-1,.,.
TGTGCCAGCAGTTTGTGGGGGACAGGACGTACTGAAGCTTTCTTT,CASSLWGTGRTEAFF,TRBV6-5,TRBJ1-1,TRBD1,few
TGTGCCAGCAGCCCCTACCGCCGGGGATTCTCTGGGGCCAACGTCCTGACTTTC,CASSPYRRGFSGANVLTF,TRBV3-1,TRBJ2-6,.,few
TGTGCCAGCAGCTTAGTCACTAGCGGGGGGAGGGAGACCCAGTACTTC,CASSLVTSGGRETQYF,TRBV7-2,TRBJ2-5,TRBD2,.
TGCAGCGTTGACCAGGGCAACGGTGAGCAGTTCTTC,CSVDQGNGEQFF,TRBV29-1,TRBJ2-1,.,many
TGCAGTGCTTCAGGGAACACTGAAGCTTTCTTT,CSASGNTEAFF,TRBV20-1,TRBJ1-1,.,many
TGCGCCAGCAGCTTGGATCCAGGGTTCACTGAAGCTTTCTTT,CASSLDPGFTEAFF,TRBV5-1,TRBJ1-1,.,many
TGTGCCAGCAGCTCGCGGACAGGGAGCTATGGCTACACCTTC,CASSSRTGSYGYTF,TRBV7-9,TRBJ1-2,TRBD1,few
TGCGCCAGCAGCTTGGACGGGGTTGGAGCTTTCTTT,CASSLDGVGAFF,TRBV5-1,TRBJ1-1,.,few
TGTGCCAGCAGGCCCGGGACAGGCCTCTTCTCCTATAATTCACCCCTCCACTTT,CASRPGTGLFSYNSPLHF,TRBV6-2/TRBV6-3,TRBJ1-6,TRBD1,many
TGCGCCAGCAGCCAAGAACCCGGGGGCTACGAGCAGTACTTC,CASSQEPGGYEQYF,TRBV4-1,TRBJ2-7,.,few
TGTGCCAGCAGCTTAGGATCTGGAAACACCATATATTTT,CASSLGSGNTIYF,TRBV13,TRBJ1-3,.,many
TGTGCCAGCAGCTTAGCGCAGGGCAGGGCCATGGAAGCTTTCTTT,CASSLAQGRAMEAFF,TRBV7-2,TRBJ1-1,.,many
TGTGCCAGCCAACCAGGGGACAGGGTGGAATGGCCCCAGCATTTT,CASQPGDRVEWPQHF,TRBV28,TRBJ1-5,TRBD1,many
TGTGCCAGCACCGTGGACAGCCTACACCTCTATGGCTACACCTTC,CASTVDSLHLYGYTF,TRBV6-2/TRBV6-3,TRBJ1-2,.,few
TGTGCCAGCAGTGAATTTGGTAATTCACCCCTCCACTTT,CASSEFGNSPLHF,TRBV6-1,TRBJ1-6,.,many
TGTGCCAGCAACGTAAACAGGGATCAGCCCCAGCATTTT,CASNVNRDQPQHF,TRBV6-1,TRBJ1-5,.,few
TGTGCCAGCCCCCCGGACAGGGGGCTTAACTATGGCTACACCTTC,CASPPDRGLNYGYTF,TRBV6-6,TRBJ1-2,TRBD1,.
TGTGCCAGCAGCAAACAGGGCGCCGGGCCCCAGTACTTC,CASSKQGAGPQYF,TRBV6-6,TRBJ2-5,.,.
TGTGCCAGCATGGGTTATACAGAGAACACAGATACGCAGTATTTT,CASMGYTENTDTQYF,TRBV28,TRBJ2-3,.,.
TGCAGTGCTAGAGGATTTCTAAGGGGTAGGAGCTCCTACAATGAGCAGTTCTTC,CSARGFLRGRSSYNEQFF,TRBV20-1,TRBJ2-1,.,.
TGTGCCAGCAGTGAAGAGGGACAGGGCGGTGGCTACACCTTC,CASSEEGQGGGYTF,TRBV2,TRBJ1-2,TRBD1,many